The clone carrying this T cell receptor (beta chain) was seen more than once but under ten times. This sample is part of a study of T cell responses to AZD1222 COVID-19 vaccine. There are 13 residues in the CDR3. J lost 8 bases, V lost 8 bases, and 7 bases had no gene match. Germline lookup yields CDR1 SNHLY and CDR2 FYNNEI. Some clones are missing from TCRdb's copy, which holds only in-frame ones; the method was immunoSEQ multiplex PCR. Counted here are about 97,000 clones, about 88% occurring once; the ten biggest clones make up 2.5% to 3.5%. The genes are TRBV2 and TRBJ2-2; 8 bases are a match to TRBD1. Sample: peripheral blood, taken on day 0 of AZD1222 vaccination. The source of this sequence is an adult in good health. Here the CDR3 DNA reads TGTGCCAGCCGACAGGGGTCGACGGGGGAGCTGTTTTTT. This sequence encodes CASRQGSTGELFF.